The 14 T cell receptor beta chains listed next were all sequenced from one sample in a study of cytomegalovirus exposure and HLA in healthy donors. 60 Vbeta and 13 Jbeta primers were used in PCR. The protocol was immunoSEQ multiplex PCR, while the TCRdb copy is restricted to in-frame clones and leaves out a portion. The data hold fewer than 250,000 clones, with 60% to 80% observed a single time. Sequenced input: PBMCs. All receptors derive from a male donor in good health and CMV-seronegative.

This chain links TRBV20-1 with TRBJ1-2; D unresolved. V was trimmed by 6 bases and J by 7 bases, leaving 12 bases between them. Germline loops: CDR1 DFQATT, CDR2 SNEGSKA (reference sequence). The CDR3 contains 11 residues. CDR3 in DNA: TGCAGTGCGGGCGGGGAGGCTGGCTACACCTTC. This codes for CSAGGEAGYTF.

A single count supports this clone. J is TRBJ1-6 and V is TRBV25-1, with 9 bases matching TRBD1. V was clipped by 4 bases and J by 8 bases; unmatched bases: 6. The CDR3 is made up of 15 amino acids. Germline V lookup: CDR1 MGHDK, CDR2 SYGVNS. The CDR3 nucleotides are TGTGCCAGCAGTGCCCGGGACAGGGATCATTCACCCCTCCACTTT. Translating it yields CASSARDRDHSPLHF.

The chain uses TRBV7-2 and TRBJ2-1; 10 bases are shared with TRBD2. The CDR3 covers 16 residues. Germline CDR1 is SGHTA and CDR2 is FQGNSA. The trim removed 1 base at V and 4 bases at J, leaving 4 bases unmatched. The CDR3 bases are TGTGCCAGCAGCTTAGGTGGTAGCGGGGGGTACAATGAGCAGTTCTTC. Its translation: CASSLGGSGGYNEQFF.

This clone was counted only a few times. This sequence joins TRBV18 and TRBJ1-1; 8 positions match TRBD1. This CDR3 is 15 amino acids long. The V segment lost 3 bases and the J segment 1 base; nucleotides outside the gene matches: 4. CDR1 KGHSH and CDR2 LQKENI come from the germline V gene. This chain's CDR3 is CASSPDRVGNTEAFF. The CDR3 nucleotides read TGTGCCAGCTCACCGGACAGGGTTGGGAACACTGAAGCTTTCTTT.

The chain recombines TRBV27 with TRBJ2-4; D is undetermined. There are 15 residues in the CDR3. The V end lost 7 bases, the J end lost 5 bases, and 18 bases lay between the germline ends. CDR1 and CDR2 from the germline V gene are MNHEY and SMNVEV (reference sequence). CDR3 nucleotide sequence: TGTGCCAGCACCCCCTTCCCTTCAGTCCAAAACATTCAGTACTTC. It translates to CASTPFPSVQNIQYF.

This clone was observed a few times. The chain recombines TRBV25-1 with TRBJ1-1; 7 bases match TRBD1. CDR3 length equals 18 residues. Germline V gene lookup returns CDR1 MGHDK and CDR2 SYGVNS. Trimming took 0 bases from V and 5 from J; bases not matched to a gene: 15. The CDR3 nucleotides are TGTGCCAGCAGTGAATATCCCCTTGTCAGGGGGGCCGAAACTGAAGCTTTCTTT. This codes for CASSEYPLVRGAETEAFF.

This clone occurred once. The chain employs TRBV7-9 and TRBJ2-3; 7 bases are shared with TRBD1. Germline-derived CDR1 and CDR2 are SEHNR and FQNEAQ (reference sequence). This CDR3 has 14 amino acids. V gave up 10 bases and J gave up 4 bases; unmatched junction bases: 11. Written as DNA, the CDR3 is TGTGCCACCAACCTTAACAGGGGCGCAGATACGCAGTATTTT. Translated, it gives CATNLNRGADTQYF.

The rearrangement joins TRBV6-6 to TRBJ1-1; D might be TRBD1 (6 bases). Germline-derived CDR1 and CDR2 are MNHNY and SVGAGI (reference sequence). CDR3 length equals 15 residues. The V and J ends lost 5 bases and 4 bases respectively, with 17 bases between them. The CDR3 region has the DNA TGTGCCAGCAGTACTCCGGGAGGGGGGGTCACTGAAGCTTTCTTT. The encoded protein is CASSTPGGGVTEAFF.

This clone was detected once. The genes are TRBV27 and TRBJ2-4, with D perhaps TRBD2 (5 bases). CDR3 length: 17 residues. Germline-derived CDR1 and CDR2 are MNHEY and SMNVEV (reference sequence). V lost 5 bases to trimming and J lost 2 bases, with 19 bases between them. The CDR3 loop reads CASSPLGLHGTKNIQYF. The CDR3 DNA is TGTGCCAGCAGTCCCCTGGGGTTGCACGGGACCAAAAACATTCAGTACTTC.

V gene TRBV5-1 combines with J gene TRBJ1-4; 9 nucleotides line up with TRBD1. Germline V CDR1 and CDR2: SGHRS, YFSETQ. Trimming at V came to 4 bases and at J to 7 bases, leaving 5 bases not matched to a gene. This CDR3 contains 14 residues. CDR3 sequence: CASSPGQGGEKLFF. The CDR3 nucleotides read TGCGCCAGCAGCCCGGGACAGGGCGGTGAAAAACTGTTTTTT.

The CDR3 DNA follows: TGTGCCAGCAGCCAAGATTATCTGGGACTAGCGGTCTACAATGAGCAGTTCTTC. It specifies CASSQDYLGLAVYNEQFF. The chain joins TRBV14 to TRBJ2-1, with 11 positions matching TRBD2. Per germline, CDR1 SGHDN and CDR2 FVKESK. V gave up 0 bases and J gave up 3 bases; unmatched junction bases: 7. The CDR3 extends over 18 amino acids.

The chain is built from TRBV7-2 and TRBJ1-5; D is undetermined. CDR1 is SGHTA and CDR2 is FQGNSA in the germline V gene. CDR3 length equals 15 residues. V shed 2 bases and J shed 2 bases, with 10 bases lying between them. The CDR3 DNA reads as TGTGCCAGCAGCTTATGGGAGGCTGGCAATCAGCCCCAGCATTTT. Translating gives CASSLWEAGNQPQHF. Full variable domain (missing parts from reference TRBV7-2 and TRBJ1-5): GAGVSQSPSNKVTEKGKDVELRCDPISGHTALYWYRQSLGQGLEFLIYFQGNSAPDKSGLPSDRFSAERTGGSVSTLTIQRTQQEDSAVYLCASSLWEAGNQPQHFGDGTRLSIL.

V gene TRBV28 combines with J gene TRBJ2-7, with 13 bases aligning to TRBD2. The CDR3 totals 14 residues. After removal of 7 bases from V and 4 bases from J, the junction contained 4 bases not matched to a gene. Germline V gives CDR1 MDHEN, CDR2 SYDVKM. The CDR3: CASITSGGAYEQYF. CDR3 in DNA: TGTGCCAGCATAACTAGCGGGGGGGCTTACGAGCAGTACTTC.

This clone was counted between two and nine times. The CDR3: CASSPMTANTEAFF. DNA for the CDR3: TGCGCCAGCAGCCCGATGACAGCGAACACTGAAGCTTTCTTT. V usage is TRBV5-1 and J usage is TRBJ1-1; D may be TRBD1 (5 bases). The CDR3 covers 14 residues. Germline V gene lookup returns CDR1 SGHRS and CDR2 YFSETQ. Trimming shortened V by 4 bases and J by 1 base, and 11 bases separated the two germline ends. The whole variable domain, filled in from reference TRBV5-1 and TRBJ1-1, reads KAGVTQTPRYLIKTRGQQVTLSCSPISGHRSVSWYQQTPGQGLQFLFEYFSETQRNKGNFPGRFSGRQFSNSRSEMNVSTLELGDSALYLCASSPMTANTEAFFGQGTRLTVV.